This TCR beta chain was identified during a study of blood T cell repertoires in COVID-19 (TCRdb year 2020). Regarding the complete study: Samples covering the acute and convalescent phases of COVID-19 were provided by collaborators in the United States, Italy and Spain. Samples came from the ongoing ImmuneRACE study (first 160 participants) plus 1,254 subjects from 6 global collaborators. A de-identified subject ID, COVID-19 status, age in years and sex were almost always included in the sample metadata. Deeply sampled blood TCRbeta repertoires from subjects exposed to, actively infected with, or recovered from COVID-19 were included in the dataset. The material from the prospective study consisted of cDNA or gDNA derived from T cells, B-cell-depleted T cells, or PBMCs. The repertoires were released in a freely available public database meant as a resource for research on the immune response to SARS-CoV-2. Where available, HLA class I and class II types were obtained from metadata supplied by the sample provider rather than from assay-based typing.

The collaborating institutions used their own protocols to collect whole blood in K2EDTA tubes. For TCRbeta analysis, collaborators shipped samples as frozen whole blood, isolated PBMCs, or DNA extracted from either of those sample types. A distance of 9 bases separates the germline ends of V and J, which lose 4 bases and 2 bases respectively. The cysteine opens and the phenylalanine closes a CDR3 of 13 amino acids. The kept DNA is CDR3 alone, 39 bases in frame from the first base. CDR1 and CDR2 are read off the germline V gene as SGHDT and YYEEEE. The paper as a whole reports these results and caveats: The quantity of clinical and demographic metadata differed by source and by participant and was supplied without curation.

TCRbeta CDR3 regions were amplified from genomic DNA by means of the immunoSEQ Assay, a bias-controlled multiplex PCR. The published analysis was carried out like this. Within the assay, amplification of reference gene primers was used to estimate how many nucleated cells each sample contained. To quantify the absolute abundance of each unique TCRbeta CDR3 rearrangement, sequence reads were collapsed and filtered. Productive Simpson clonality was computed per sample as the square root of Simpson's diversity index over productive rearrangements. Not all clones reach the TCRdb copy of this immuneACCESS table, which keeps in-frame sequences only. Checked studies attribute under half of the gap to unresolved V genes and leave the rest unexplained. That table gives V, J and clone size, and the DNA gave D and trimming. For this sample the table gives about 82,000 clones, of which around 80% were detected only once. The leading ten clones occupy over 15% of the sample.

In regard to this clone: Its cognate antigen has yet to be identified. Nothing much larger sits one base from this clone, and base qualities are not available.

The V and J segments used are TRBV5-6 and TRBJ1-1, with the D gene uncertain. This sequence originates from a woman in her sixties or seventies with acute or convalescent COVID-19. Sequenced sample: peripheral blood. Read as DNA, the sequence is TGTGCCAGCAGCGAAGCATTTAACACTGAAGCTTTCTTT. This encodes CASSEAFNTEAFF.